This TCR beta chain emerged from a study of OX40 agonist ivuxolimab in advanced cancers. The table came from immunoSEQ multiplex PCR; TCRdb's copy has only in-frame clones and leaves some out. The profile shows 48,000 or so clones, nearly 95% of them singletons. The CDR3 sequence is 17 residues long. Germline CDR1 and CDR2: SGHAT and FQNNGV. V shed 1 base and J shed 7 bases, with 17 bases lying between them. This receptor was obtained from an adult with an advanced solid tumor such as melanoma, head and neck, liver or kidney cancer. The V call is TRBV11-2, the J call TRBJ1-6; D is unclear. This specimen was CD4+ or CD8+ T cells sorted from blood, taken in a trial of the OX40 agonist ivuxolimab. The CDR3 protein is CASSLAFAASGNSPLHF. The DNA of the CDR3 is TGTGCCAGCAGCTTAGCATTCGCAGCCAGTGGGAATTCACCCCTCCACTTT.